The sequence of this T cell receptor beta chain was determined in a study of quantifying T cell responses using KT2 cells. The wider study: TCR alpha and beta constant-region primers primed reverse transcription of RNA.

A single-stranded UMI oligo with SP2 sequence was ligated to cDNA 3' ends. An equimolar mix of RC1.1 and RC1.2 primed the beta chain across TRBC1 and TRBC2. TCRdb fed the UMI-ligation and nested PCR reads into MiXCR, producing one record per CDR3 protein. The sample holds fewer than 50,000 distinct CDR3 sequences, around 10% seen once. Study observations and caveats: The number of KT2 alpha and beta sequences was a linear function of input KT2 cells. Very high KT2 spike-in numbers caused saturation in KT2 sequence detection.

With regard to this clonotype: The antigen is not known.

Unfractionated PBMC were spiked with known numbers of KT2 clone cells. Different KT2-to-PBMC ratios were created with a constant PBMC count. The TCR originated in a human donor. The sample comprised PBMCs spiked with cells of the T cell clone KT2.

The DNA for the CDR3 is TGTGCCAGCAGCCAAGATCTTTCGGGGAATGAGCAGTTCTTC. It encodes CASSQDLSGNEQFF. The chain uses TRBV3-1 and TRBJ2-1, with a possible D match to TRBD2 (5 bases). Looked up from germline, CDR1 is LGHDT and CDR2 is YNNKEL (reference sequence). Deletions cut 0 bases from V and 7 bases from J, with 10 bases between. This CDR3 contains 14 residues.